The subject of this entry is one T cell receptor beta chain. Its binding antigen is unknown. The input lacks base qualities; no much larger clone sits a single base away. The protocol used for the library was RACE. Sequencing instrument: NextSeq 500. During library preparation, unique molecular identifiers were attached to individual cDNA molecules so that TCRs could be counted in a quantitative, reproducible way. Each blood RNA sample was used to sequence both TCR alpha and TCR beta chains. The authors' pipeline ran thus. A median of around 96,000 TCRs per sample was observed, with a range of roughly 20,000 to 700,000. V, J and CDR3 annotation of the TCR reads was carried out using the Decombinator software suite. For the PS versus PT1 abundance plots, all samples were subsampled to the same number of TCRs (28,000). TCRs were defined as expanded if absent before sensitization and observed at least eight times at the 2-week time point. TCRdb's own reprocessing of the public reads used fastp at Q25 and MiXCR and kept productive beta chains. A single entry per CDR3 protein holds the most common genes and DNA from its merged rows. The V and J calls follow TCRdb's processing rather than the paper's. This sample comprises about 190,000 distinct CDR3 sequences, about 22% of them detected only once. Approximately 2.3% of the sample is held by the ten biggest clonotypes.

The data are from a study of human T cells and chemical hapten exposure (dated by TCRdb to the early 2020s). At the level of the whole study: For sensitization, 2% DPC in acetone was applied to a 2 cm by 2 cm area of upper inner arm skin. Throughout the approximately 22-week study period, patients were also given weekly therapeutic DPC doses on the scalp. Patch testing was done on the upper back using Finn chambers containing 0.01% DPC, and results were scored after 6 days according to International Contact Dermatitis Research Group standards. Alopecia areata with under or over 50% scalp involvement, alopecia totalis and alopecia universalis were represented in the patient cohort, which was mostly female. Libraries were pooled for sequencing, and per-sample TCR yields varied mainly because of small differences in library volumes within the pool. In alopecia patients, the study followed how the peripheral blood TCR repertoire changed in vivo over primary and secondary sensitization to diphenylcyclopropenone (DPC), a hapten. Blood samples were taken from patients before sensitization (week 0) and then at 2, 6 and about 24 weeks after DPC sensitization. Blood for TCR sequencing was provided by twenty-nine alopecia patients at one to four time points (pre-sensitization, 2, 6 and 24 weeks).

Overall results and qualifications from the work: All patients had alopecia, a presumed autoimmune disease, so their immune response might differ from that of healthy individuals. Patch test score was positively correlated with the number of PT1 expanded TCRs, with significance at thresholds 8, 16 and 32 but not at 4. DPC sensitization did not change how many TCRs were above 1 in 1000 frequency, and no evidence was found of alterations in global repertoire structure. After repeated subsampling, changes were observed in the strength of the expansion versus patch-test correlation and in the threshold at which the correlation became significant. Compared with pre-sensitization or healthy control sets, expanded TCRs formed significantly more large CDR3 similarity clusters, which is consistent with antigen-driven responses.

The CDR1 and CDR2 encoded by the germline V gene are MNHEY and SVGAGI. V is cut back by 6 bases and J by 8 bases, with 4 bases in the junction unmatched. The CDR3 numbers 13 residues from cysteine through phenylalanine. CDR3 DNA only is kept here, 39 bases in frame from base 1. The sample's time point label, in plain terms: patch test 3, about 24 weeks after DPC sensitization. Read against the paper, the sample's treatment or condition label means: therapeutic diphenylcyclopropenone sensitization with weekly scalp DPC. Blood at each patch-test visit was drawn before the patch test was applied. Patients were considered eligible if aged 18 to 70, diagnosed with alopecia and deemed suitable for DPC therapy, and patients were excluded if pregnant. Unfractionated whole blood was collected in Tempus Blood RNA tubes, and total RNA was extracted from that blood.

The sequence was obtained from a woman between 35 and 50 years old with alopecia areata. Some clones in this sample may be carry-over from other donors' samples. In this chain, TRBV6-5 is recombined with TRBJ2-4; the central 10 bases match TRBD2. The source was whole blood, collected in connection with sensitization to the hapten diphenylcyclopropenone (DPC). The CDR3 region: CASSPGLAYIQYF. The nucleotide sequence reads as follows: TGTGCCAGCAGCCCGGGACTAGCGTACATTCAGTACTTC.